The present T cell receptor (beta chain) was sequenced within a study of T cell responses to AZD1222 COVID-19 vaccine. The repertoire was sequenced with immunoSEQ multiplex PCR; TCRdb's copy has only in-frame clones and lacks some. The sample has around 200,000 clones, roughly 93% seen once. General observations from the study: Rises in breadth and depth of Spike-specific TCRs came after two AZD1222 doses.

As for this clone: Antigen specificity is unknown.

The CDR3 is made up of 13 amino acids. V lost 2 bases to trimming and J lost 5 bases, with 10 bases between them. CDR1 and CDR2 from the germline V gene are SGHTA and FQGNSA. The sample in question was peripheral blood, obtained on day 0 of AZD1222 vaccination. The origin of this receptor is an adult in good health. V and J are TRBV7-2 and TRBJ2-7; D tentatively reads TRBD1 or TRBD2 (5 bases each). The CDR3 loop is CASSLTRDDEQYF. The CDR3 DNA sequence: TGTGCCAGCAGCTTAACCAGGGACGACGAGCAGTACTTC.